This paragraph reports one TCR beta chain. The data were taken from a study of blood T cell repertoires in COVID-19. Turning to the study itself: The United States, Italy and Spain supplied acute and convalescent COVID-19 samples. T cells, B-cell-depleted T cells, or PBMCs provided the cDNA or gDNA that served as material.

Per the study methods: Using reference gene primer amplification, nucleated cell counts were estimated. Profiling relied on immunoSEQ multiplex PCR, and the TCRdb table lists in-frame clones only, not all of them. V, J and clone size are those of that table, while D and trimming were read from the DNA. Of under 140,000 clones detected, 70% to 80% appear once; the ten largest clones hold 6.5% to 8.5%. This CDR3 is built from 15 residues. Germline assignment: CDR1 LGHNA and CDR2 YNFKEQ. The junction had 3 bases not matched to a gene; V was cut back by 3 bases and J by 1 base. This receptor was taken from a woman in her sixties with acute or convalescent COVID-19. Sequencing was carried out using peripheral blood. The chain is built from TRBV4-2 and TRBJ1-1, with TRBD1 identical over 9 bases. The CDR3 spells CASSHGTGSNTEAFF. CDR3 DNA sequence: TGTGCCAGCAGCCACGGGACAGGGTCGAACACTGAAGCTTTCTTT.